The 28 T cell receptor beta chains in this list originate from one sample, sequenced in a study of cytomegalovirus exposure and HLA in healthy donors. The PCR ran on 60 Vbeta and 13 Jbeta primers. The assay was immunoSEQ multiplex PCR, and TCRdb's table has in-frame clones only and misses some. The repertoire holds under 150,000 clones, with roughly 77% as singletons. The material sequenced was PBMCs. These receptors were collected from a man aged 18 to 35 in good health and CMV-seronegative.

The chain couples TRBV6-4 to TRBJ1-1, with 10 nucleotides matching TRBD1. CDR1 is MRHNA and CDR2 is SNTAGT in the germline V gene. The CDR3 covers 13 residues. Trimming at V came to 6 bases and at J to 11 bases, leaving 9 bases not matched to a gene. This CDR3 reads CASRDRDRGKAFF. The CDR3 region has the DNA TGTGCCAGCAGGGACCGGGACAGGGGTAAGGCTTTCTTT.

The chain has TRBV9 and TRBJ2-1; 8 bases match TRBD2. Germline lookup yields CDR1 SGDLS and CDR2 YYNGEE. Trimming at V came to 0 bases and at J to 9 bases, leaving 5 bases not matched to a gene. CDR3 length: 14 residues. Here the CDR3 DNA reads TGTGCCAGCAGCGTAGCCGGGGGGGCCGGTGAGCAGTTCTTC. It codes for CASSVAGGAGEQFF.

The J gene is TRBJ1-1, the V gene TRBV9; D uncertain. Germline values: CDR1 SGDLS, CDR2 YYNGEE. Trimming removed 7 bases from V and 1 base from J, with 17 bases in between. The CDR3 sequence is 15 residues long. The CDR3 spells CASSGLSQGNTEAFF. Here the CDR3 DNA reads TGTGCCAGCTCCGGACTCTCTCAAGGGAACACTGAAGCTTTCTTT.

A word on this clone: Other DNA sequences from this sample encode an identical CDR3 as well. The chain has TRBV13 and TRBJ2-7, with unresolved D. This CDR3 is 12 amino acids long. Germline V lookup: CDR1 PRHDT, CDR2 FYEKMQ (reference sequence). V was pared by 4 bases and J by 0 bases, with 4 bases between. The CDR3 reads CASSSGSYEQYF. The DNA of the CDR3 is TGTGCCAGCAGCTCCGGCTCCTACGAGCAGTACTTC.

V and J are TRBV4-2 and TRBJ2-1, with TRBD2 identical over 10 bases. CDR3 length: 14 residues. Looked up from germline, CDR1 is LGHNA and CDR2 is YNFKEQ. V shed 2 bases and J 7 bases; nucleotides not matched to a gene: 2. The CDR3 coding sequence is TGTGCCAGCAGCCAATATAGCGGGGGGAATGAGCAGTTCTTC. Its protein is CASSQYSGGNEQFF.

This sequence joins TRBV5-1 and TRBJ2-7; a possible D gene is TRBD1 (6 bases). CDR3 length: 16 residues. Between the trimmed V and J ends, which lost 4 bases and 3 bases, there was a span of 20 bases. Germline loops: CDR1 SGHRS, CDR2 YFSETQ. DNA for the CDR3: TGCGCCAGCAGCCTGGGGATCAGGGGTCGGGGCTACGAGCAGTACTTC. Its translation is CASSLGIRGRGYEQYF.

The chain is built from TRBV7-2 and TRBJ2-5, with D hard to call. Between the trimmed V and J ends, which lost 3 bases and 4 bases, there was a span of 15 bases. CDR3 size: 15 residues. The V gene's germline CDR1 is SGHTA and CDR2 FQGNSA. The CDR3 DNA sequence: TGTGCCAGCAGCTTGACTCCCCCTCCTAGAGAGACCCAGTACTTC. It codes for CASSLTPPPRETQYF.

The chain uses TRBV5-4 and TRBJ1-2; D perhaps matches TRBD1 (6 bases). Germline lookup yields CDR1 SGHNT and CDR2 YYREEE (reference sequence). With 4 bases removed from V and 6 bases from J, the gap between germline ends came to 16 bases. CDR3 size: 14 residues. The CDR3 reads CASSGLGQLDGYTF. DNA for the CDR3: TGTGCCAGCAGCGGACTAGGACAGCTTGATGGCTACACCTTC.

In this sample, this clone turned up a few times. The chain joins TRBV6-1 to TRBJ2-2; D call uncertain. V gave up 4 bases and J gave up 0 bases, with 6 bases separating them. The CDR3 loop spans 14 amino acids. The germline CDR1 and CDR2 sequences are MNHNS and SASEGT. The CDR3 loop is CASSALSNTGELFF. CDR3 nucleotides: TGTGCCAGCAGTGCGTTATCGAACACCGGGGAGCTGTTTTTT.

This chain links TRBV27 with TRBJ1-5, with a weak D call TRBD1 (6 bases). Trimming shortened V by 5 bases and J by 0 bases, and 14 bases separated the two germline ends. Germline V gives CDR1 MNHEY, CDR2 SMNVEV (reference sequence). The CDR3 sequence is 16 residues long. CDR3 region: CASSPLGGDSNQPQHF. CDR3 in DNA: TGTGCCAGCAGTCCCCTAGGGGGGGATAGCAATCAGCCCCAGCATTTT.

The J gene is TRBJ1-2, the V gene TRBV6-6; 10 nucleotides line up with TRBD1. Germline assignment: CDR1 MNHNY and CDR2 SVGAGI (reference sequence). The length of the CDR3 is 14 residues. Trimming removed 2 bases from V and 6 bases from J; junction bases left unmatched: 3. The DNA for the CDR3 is TGTGCCAGCAGTTACGGGGGGACAGGGGATGGCTACACCTTC. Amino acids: CASSYGGTGDGYTF.

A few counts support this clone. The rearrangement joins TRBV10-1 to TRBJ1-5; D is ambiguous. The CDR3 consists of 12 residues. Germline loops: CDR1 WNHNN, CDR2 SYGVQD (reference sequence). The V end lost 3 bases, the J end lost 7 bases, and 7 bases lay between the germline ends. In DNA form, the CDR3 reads TGCGCCAGCAGTGATACTTCCCAGCCCCAGCATTTT. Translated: CASSDTSQPQHF.

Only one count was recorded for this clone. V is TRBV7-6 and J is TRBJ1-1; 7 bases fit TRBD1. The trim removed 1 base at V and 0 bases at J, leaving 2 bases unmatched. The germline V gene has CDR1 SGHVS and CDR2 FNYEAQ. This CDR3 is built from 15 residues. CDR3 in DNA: TGTGCCAGCAGCTTAGGGACAGGCGTGAACACTGAAGCTTTCTTT. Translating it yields CASSLGTGVNTEAFF.

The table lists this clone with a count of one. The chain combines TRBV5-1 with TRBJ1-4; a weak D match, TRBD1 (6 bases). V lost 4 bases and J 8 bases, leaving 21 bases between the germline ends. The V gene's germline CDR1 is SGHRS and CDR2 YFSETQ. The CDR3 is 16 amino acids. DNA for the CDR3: TGCGCCAGCAGCCCGGGGGCGGTACAGGGAGGGGAAAAACTGTTTTTT. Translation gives CASSPGAVQGGEKLFF.

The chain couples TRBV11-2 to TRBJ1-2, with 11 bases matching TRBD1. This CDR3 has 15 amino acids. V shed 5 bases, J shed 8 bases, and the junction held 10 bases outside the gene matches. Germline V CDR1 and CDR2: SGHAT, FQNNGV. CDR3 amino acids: CASSLSGQGARGYTF. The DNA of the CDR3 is TGTGCCAGCAGCCTTTCCGGACAGGGGGCAAGGGGCTACACCTTC.

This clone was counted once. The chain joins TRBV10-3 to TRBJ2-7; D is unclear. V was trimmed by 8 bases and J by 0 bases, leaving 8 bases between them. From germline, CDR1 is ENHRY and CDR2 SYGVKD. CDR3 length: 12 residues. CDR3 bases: TGTGCCATCGGCAGAACCTCCTACGAGCAGTACTTC. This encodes CAIGRTSYEQYF.

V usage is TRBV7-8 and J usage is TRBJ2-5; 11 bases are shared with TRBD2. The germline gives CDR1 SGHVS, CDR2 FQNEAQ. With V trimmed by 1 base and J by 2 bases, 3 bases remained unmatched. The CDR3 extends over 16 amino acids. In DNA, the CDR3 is TGTGCCAGCAGCTTAGGACTAGCGGGGATACAAGAGACCCAGTACTTC. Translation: CASSLGLAGIQETQYF.

The CDR3 region has the DNA TGCAGCGTACCGGGACAGGGTTTCGTAGAGCAGTACTTC. It specifies CSVPGQGFVEQYF. V gene TRBV29-1 combines with J gene TRBJ2-5, with 9 bases that match TRBD1. The CDR3 consists of 13 residues. With 6 bases clipped from V and 11 bases from J, the junction kept 13 bases outside the gene matches. Germline V lookup: CDR1 SQVTM, CDR2 ANQGSEA.

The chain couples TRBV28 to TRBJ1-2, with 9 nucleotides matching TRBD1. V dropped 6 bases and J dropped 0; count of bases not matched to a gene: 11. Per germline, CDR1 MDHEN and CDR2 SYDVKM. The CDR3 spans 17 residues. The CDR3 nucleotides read TGTGCCAGCAGGGCCGGAGACAGGGGGACCACTAACTATGGCTACACCTTC. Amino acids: CASRAGDRGTTNYGYTF.

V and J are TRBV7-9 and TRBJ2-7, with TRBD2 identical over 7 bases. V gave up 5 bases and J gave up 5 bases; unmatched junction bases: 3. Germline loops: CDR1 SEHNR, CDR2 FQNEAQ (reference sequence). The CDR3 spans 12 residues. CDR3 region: CASSHGLDEQYF. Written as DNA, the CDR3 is TGTGCCAGCAGCCATGGACTAGACGAGCAGTACTTC.

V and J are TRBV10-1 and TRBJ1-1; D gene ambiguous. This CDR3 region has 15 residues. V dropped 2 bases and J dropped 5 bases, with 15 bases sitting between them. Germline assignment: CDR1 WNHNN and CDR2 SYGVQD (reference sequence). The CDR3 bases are TGCGCCAGCAGTGAGACTTCGGGGTTGGGAACTGAAGCTTTCTTT. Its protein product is CASSETSGLGTEAFF.

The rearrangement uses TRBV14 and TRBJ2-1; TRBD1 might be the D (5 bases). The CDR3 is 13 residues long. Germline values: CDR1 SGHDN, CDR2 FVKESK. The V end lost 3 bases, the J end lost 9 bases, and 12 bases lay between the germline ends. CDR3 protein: CASSQQGYSEQFF. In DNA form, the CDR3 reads TGTGCCAGCAGCCAGCAGGGTTATAGTGAGCAGTTCTTC.

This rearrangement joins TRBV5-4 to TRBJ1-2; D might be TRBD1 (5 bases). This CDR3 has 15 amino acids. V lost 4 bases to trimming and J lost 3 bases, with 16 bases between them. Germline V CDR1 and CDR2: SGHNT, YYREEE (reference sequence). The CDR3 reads CASSPGGGVDYGYTF. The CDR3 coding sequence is TGTGCCAGCAGCCCGGGTGGAGGGGTTGACTATGGCTACACCTTC. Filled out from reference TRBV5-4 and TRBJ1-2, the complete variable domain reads ETGVTQSPTHLIKTRGQQVTLRCSSQSGHNTVSWYQQALGQGPQFIFQYYREEENGRGNFPPRFSGLQFPNYSSELNVNALELDDSALYLCASSPGGGVDYGYTFGSGTRLTVV.

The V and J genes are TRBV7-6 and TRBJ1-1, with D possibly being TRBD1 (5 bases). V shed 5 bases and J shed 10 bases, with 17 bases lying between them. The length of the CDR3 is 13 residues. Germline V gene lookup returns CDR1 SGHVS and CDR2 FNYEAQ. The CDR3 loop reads CASSADPRRGAFF. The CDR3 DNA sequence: TGTGCCAGCAGCGCCGATCCAAGGAGGGGAGCTTTCTTT.

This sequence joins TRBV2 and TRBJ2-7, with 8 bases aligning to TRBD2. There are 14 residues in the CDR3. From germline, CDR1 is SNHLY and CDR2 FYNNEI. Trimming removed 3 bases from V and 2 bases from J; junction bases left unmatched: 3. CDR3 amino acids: CASSESGGAYEQYF. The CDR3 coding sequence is TGTGCCAGCAGTGAGTCCGGGGGGGCCTACGAGCAGTACTTC.

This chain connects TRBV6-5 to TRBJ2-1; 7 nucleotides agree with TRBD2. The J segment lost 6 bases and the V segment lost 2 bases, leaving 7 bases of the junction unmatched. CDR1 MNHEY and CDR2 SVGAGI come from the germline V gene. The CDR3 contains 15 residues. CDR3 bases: TGTGCCAGCAGTTACGAGGCTAGCGGTATCAATGAGCAGTTCTTC. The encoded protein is CASSYEASGINEQFF.

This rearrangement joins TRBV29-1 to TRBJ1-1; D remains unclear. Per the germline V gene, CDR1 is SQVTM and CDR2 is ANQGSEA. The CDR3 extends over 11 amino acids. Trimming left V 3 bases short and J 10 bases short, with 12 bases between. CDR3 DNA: TGCAGCGTTGAGGGCTTGCCCTCAGCTTTCTTT. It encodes CSVEGLPSAFF.

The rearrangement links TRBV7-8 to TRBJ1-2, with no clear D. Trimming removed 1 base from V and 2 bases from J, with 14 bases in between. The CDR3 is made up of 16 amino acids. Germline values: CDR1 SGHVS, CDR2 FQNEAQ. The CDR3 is CASSLVGQSTNYGYTF. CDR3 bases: TGTGCCAGCAGCTTAGTTGGCCAATCAACCAACTATGGCTACACCTTC.